This T cell receptor beta chain was captured in a study of CD8+ T cells in alopecia areata. RNA extraction was followed by reverse transcription into cDNA, which acted as the sequencing template. The data were produced by immunoSEQ multiplex PCR, yet TCRdb's version contains in-frame clones alone and is incomplete. The sample records about 64,000 clones, roughly 50% being singletons. The CDR3 is 15 amino acids. V shed 5 bases and J 3 bases; nucleotides not matched to a gene: 7. Germline lookup yields CDR1 LNHNV and CDR2 YYDKDF (reference sequence). Concerning this clone: No antigen is known for it.

Treatment defined: oral pan-JAK inhibitor, 5-10 mg twice daily. It was from PBMCs that CD4+ and CD8+ T cells were sorted. Points from the study as a whole: Normal skin contains resident alphabeta T cells, and these are also sequenced in scalp samples. Higher clonality than in normal scalp was seen in lesional scalp, especially alopecia totalis/universalis. Under tofacitinib, fewer expanded CD8+ clones appeared among the top 100 scalp clones.

This sequence originates from a human donor with alopecia areata. Here the sequenced sample was CD8+ T cells sorted from blood, taken around week 36, from a patient treated with tofacitinib. This chain uses TRBV15 with TRBJ2-7, with TRBD1 matching over 10 bases. The CDR3 DNA reads TGTGCCACCAGCGACCGGGACAGGGGTCTCTACGAGCAGTACTTC. Its translation: CATSDRDRGLYEQYF.